The clone carrying this TCR beta chain turned up a few times. Its antigen is as yet unknown. Of the isolated RNA, all was reverse transcribed, and so the sequenced material was expressed TCRB transcripts. The data were produced by immunoSEQ multiplex PCR, yet TCRdb's version contains in-frame clones alone and is incomplete. The sample has about 640,000 clones; 12% are singletons. This sample was included in a study of beta chain features in type 1 diabetes. This CDR3 is 19 amino acids long. Looked up from germline, CDR1 is ENHRY and CDR2 is SYGVKD. V lost 3 bases to trimming and J lost 6 bases; unmatched junction nucleotides: 17. General observations from the study: Significant though moderate, a shortening of TCRB CDR3s appeared in all four CD4+ subsets of Type 1 diabetes patients.

Each sorted population was over 95% pure. The chain uses TRBV10-3 and TRBJ1-5; 10 nucleotides align to TRBD1. The sample taken for sequencing was naive CD4+ T cells from blood. This TCR derives from a man aged 25 to 40 with type 1 diabetes. CDR3 amino acids: CAISDSPGQGLGVGQPQHF. The CDR3 nucleotides are TGTGCCATCAGTGACTCTCCGGGACAGGGGCTTGGAGTGGGTCAGCCCCAGCATTTT.